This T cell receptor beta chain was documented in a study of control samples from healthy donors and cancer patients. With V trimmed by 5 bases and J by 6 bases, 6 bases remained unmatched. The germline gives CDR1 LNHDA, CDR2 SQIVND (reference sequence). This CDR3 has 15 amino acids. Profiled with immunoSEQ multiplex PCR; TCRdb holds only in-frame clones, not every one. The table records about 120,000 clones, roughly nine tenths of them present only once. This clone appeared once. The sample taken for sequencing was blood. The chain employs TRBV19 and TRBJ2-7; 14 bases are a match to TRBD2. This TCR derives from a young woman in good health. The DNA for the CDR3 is TGTGCCAGTAGTCTCCCGGGACTAGCGGGAGTCGAGCAGTACTTC. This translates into CASSLPGLAGVEQYF.